The 11 T cell receptor beta chains presented below share a single source sample, sequenced in a study of blood T cell repertoires in COVID-19. TCRdb's copy holds only in-frame clones and misses some; the assay was immunoSEQ multiplex PCR. The data contain under 85,000 clones, roughly 82% of them singletons. Sequencing input: peripheral blood. These receptors were collected from a human donor in a cohort sampled during active COVID-19.

The rearrangement uses TRBV6-1 and TRBJ1-5; tentatively, D is TRBD1 (5 bases). The V gene lost 2 bases and the J gene lost 15 bases, with 20 bases spanning the gap. Germline V gene sequence: CDR1 MNHNS, CDR2 SASEGT. The CDR3 is 14 amino acids. The CDR3 reads CASSEWGRGGVLHF. The CDR3 region has the DNA TGTGCCAGCAGTGAATGGGGCCGGGGAGGGGTTTTGCATTTT.

V gene TRBV6-5 combines with J gene TRBJ1-3, with D uncertain. The germline gives CDR1 MNHEY, CDR2 SVGAGI. The ends were cut back, 2 bases at V and 2 bases at J, with 10 bases in the middle. The CDR3 has 15 amino acids. CDR3 loop: CASSYGSGPGNTIYF. CDR3 DNA: TGTGCCAGCAGTTACGGGTCAGGCCCTGGAAACACCATATATTTT.

The chain combines TRBV5-4 with TRBJ1-3, with D tentatively TRBD1 (5 bases). This CDR3 has 14 residues. Germline V gene data show CDR1 as SGHNT and CDR2 as YYREEE (reference sequence). V was cut by 4 bases and J by 2 bases, with 10 bases left in between. The CDR3 is CASSPGGAGNTIYF. DNA of the CDR3: TGTGCCAGCAGCCCTGGAGGGGCTGGAAACACCATATATTTT.

The gene calls are TRBV4-1 and TRBJ2-2; tentatively, D is TRBD1 (5 bases). V lost 0 bases, J lost 1 base, and 9 bases lay in between. Germline values: CDR1 MGHRA, CDR2 YSYEKL. This CDR3 has 16 amino acids. The CDR3: CASSQEPGMNTGELFF. DNA of the CDR3: TGCGCCAGCAGCCAAGAGCCAGGGATGAACACCGGGGAGCTGTTTTTT.

This chain links TRBV11-2 with TRBJ1-1; D unclear. CDR1 and CDR2 from the germline V gene are SGHAT and FQNNGV. The CDR3 runs to 14 residues. Trimming took off 0 bases at V and 4 bases at J, with 9 bases between the two ends. Written as DNA, the CDR3 is TGTGCCAGCAGCTTAGACCCTGGGAGCACTGAAGCTTTCTTT. This encodes CASSLDPGSTEAFF.

The chain couples TRBV18 to TRBJ2-2; possibly TRBD1 for D (5 bases). Germline V gene lookup returns CDR1 KGHSH and CDR2 LQKENI. V lost 3 bases and J 2 bases, leaving 10 bases between the germline ends. This CDR3 region has 15 residues. CDR3 sequence reads: CASSPRQRNTGELFF. In DNA, the CDR3 is TGTGCCAGCTCACCTCGACAGAGAAACACCGGGGAGCTGTTTTTT.

This sequence joins TRBV9 and TRBJ2-5; TRBD2 is a possible D gene (6 bases). Trimming took off 0 bases at V and 1 base at J, with 10 bases between the two ends. The CDR3 contains 15 residues. Looked up from germline, CDR1 is SGDLS and CDR2 is YYNGEE. CDR3: CASSVAGGLQETQYF. The CDR3 DNA is TGTGCCAGCAGCGTAGCTGGGGGACTCCAAGAGACCCAGTACTTC.

As DNA, the CDR3 is TGTGCCTGGAGTGTACTAGGCTCCTACGAGCAGTACTTC. This sequence encodes CAWSVLGSYEQYF. This chain links TRBV30 with TRBJ2-7, with D perhaps matching TRBD2 (5 bases). The CDR3 runs to 13 residues. Germline V lookup: CDR1 GTSNPN, CDR2 SVGIG (reference sequence). Trimming left V 0 bases short and J 0 bases short, with 6 bases between.

The chain carries TRBV20-1 and TRBJ1-4; no firm D call. Trimming stripped 4 bases from V and 7 bases from J, with 7 bases between. The CDR3 consists of 11 residues. Per germline, CDR1 DFQATT and CDR2 SNEGSKA (reference sequence). The CDR3 protein is CSAKLGEKLFF. CDR3 coding DNA: TGCAGTGCTAAGCTAGGTGAAAAACTGTTTTTT.

This clone was seen repeatedly, ten times or more. V is TRBV5-1 and J is TRBJ2-3; 7 bases line up with TRBD1. Germline V CDR1 and CDR2: SGHRS, YFSETQ. V shed 4 bases, J shed 1 base, and the junction held 3 bases outside the gene matches. The CDR3 spans 14 residues. Here the CDR3 reads CASSPGTGTDTQYF. CDR3 nucleotide sequence: TGCGCCAGCAGCCCGGGGACAGGCACAGATACGCAGTATTTT.

The chain has TRBV6-5 and TRBJ1-5; 9 nucleotides align to TRBD1. The CDR3 spans 13 residues. The germline V gene has CDR1 MNHEY and CDR2 SVGAGI. The junction had 5 bases not matched to a gene; V was cut back by 7 bases and J by 7 bases. The CDR3 DNA reads TGTGCCAGCAACAGGGGGCCGGGGCAGCCCCAGCATTTT. Translated: CASNRGPGQPQHF.